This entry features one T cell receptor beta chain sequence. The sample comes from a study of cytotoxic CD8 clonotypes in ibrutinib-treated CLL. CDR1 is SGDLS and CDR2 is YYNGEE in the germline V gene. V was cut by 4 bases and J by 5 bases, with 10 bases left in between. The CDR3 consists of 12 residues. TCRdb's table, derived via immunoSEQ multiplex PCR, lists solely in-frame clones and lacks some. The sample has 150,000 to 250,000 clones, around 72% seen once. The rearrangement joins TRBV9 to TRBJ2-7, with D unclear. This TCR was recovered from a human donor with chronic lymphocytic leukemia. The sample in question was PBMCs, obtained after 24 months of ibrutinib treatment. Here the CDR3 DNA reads TGTGCCAGCAGCTCCAATCGCCACGAGCAGTACTTC. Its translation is CASSSNRHEQYF.